The rows below give T cell receptor beta chains drawn from one sample of a study of Ad26.COV2.S vaccination and SARS-CoV-2 variants. Clones were read by immunoSEQ multiplex PCR, and TCRdb kept only the in-frame ones, dropping some. The profile covers about 350,000 clones, with around 89% appearing a single time and about 5% taken by the ten largest. The input for sequencing was peripheral blood, taken in a trial of Ad26.COV2.S vaccine versus placebo. The receptor source for this set is a person aged 18 to 65 who received the Ad26.COV2.S COVID-19 vaccine or a placebo. Both conserved end residues are part of each CDR3. The D gene is left open where the match is weak. Size is omitted from some rows. Given values are once, few, many or a class for expanded clones.

v_gene	d_gene	abundance	j_gene	CDR3nt	CDR3aa
TRBV15	.	.	TRBJ1-2	TGTGCCACCAGCGAGGACCGGGGGGATAATGGCTACACCTTC	CATSEDRGDNGYTF
TRBV5-5	.	.	TRBJ2-2	TGTGCCAGCAGCTTGTCGCTGAACACCGGGGAGCTGTTTTTT	CASSLSLNTGELFF
TRBV2	TRBD1	few	TRBJ1-5	TGTGCCATAAGGGGGCAGGTTGGTCAGCCCCAGCATTTT	CAIRGQVGQPQHF
TRBV29-1	TRBD1	.	TRBJ1-4	TGCAGCGCCGCGACAGGGGGAGATGAAAAACTGTTTTTT	CSAATGGDEKLFF
TRBV28	.	once	TRBJ2-7	TGTGCCAGCAGTTTCGACAGATCCACCTACGAGCAGTACTTC	CASSFDRSTYEQYF
TRBV5-8	TRBD2	.	TRBJ2-7	TGTGCCAGCAGCCCGGGACTAGCGTACTACGAGCAGTACTTC	CASSPGLAYYEQYF
TRBV5-1	TRBD2	.	TRBJ2-4	TGCGCCAGCAGCTTGGGACTAGCGGGATCACTAGCCAAAAACATTCAGTACTTC	CASSLGLAGSLAKNIQYF
TRBV20-1	TRBD1	once	TRBJ2-1	TGCAGTGCTAGTTGGTCCGCCGCCCTCGACAGGGGACAGCAGTTCTTC	CSASWSAALDRGQQFF
TRBV18	.	once	TRBJ2-3	TGTGCCAGCTCACCACAATTACAGATTGTGGCAGATACGCAGTATTTT	CASSPQLQIVADTQYF
TRBV5-1	.	.	TRBJ2-7	TGCGCCAGCAGCTTGGCCGAGGGGATCTACGAGCAGTACTTC	CASSLAEGIYEQYF
TRBV5-4	.	once	TRBJ2-5	TGTGCCAGCAGCTTGGCTCAGGGGGGCCAAGAGACCCAGTACTTC	CASSLAQGGQETQYF
TRBV7-8	.	.	TRBJ1-6	TGTGCCAGCAGCCCGCGAGTGAGATCGTCCTCACCCCTCCACTTT	CASSPRVRSSSPLHF
TRBV19	.	.	TRBJ1-5	TGTGCCACCCGGGAGAATAATCAGCCCCAGCATTTT	CATRENNQPQHF
TRBV7-2	.	.	TRBJ1-4	TGTGCCAGCAGCTGGGGCTTGACAGCGGGGGCAACTAATGAAAAACTGTTTTTT	CASSWGLTAGATNEKLFF
TRBV6-1	.	.	TRBJ1-5	TGTGCCAGCAGTGAAACCAGGAGCAATCAGCCCCAGCATTTT	CASSETRSNQPQHF
TRBV7-2	TRBD2	.	TRBJ2-5	TGTGCCAGCAGCTTCCTTAGCGGGGGGGCCGGAGAGACCCAGTACTTC	CASSFLSGGAGETQYF
TRBV19	.	.	TRBJ2-5	TGTGCCAGTAGTATCTGGGGGACGGGGGAGACCCAGTACTTC	CASSIWGTGETQYF